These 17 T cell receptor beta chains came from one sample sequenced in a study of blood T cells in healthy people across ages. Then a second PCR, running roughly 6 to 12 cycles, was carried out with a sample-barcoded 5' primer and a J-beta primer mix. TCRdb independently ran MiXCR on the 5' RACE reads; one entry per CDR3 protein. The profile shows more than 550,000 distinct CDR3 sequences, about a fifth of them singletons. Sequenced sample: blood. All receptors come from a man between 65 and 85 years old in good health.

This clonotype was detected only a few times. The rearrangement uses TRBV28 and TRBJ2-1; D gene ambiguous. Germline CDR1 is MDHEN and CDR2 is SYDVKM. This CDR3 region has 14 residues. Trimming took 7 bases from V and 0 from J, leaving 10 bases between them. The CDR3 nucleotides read TGTGCCAGCACCTTGGGCTCCTCCTACAATGAGCAGTTCTTC. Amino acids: CASTLGSSYNEQFF.

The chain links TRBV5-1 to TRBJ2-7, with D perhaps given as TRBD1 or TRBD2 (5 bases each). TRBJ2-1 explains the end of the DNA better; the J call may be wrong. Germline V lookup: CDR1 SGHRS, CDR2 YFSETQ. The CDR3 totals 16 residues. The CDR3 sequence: CASSTQRDLAYNEQFF. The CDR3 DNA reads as TGCGCCAGCAGCACCCAGAGGGACCTTGCCTACAATGAGCAGTTCTTC.

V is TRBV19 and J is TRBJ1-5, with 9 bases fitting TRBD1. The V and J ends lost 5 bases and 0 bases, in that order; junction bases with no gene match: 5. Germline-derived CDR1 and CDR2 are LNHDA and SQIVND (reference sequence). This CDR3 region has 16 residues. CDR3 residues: CASSSTGGLSNQPQHF. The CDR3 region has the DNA TGTGCCAGTAGTTCGACAGGGGGACTTAGCAATCAGCCCCAGCATTTT.

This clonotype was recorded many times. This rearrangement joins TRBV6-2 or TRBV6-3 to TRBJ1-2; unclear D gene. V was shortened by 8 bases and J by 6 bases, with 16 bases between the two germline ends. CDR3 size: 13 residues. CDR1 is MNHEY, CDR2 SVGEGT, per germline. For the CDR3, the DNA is TGTGCCAGCTTAAAACGTCTCGGGGATGGCTACACCTTC. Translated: CASLKRLGDGYTF.

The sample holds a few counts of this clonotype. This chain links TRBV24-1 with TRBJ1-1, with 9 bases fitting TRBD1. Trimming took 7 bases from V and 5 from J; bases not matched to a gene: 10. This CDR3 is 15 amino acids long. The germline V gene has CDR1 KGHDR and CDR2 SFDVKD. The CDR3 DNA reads TGTGCCACCAGCGGGACAGGGCTGGAAAAAACTGAAGCTTTCTTT. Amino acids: CATSGTGLEKTEAFF.

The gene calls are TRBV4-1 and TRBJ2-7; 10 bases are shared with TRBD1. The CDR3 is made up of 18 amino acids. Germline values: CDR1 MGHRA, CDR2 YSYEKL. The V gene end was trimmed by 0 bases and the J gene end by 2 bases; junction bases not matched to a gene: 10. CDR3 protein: CASSQERADRGQPYEQYF. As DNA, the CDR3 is TGCGCCAGCAGCCAAGAAAGGGCAGACAGGGGGCAGCCCTACGAGCAGTACTTC.

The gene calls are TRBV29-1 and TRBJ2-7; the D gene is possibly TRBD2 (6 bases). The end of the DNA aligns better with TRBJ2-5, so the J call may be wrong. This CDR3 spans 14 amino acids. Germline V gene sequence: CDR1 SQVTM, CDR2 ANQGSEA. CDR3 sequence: CSVDGVRGSETQYF. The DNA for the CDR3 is TGCAGCGTTGACGGGGTCCGGGGGAGCGAGACCCAGTACTTC.

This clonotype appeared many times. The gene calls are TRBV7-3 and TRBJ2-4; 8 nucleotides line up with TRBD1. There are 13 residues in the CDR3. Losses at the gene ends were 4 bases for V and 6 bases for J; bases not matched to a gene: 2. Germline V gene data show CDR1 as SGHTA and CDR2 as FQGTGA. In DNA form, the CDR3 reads TGTGCCAGCAGCTCAGGGACAGGAAACATTCAGTACTTC. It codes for CASSSGTGNIQYF.

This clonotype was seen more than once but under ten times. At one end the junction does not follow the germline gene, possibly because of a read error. The CDR3, as DNA: TGCAGTGCTAGAACCGGGACCCGGGCGCTCTTC. It specifies CSARTGTRALF. The V call is TRBV20-1, the J call TRBJ2-1, with D tentatively TRBD1 or TRBD2 (5 bases each). The CDR3 has 11 amino acids. Germline V gene lookup returns CDR1 DFQATT and CDR2 SNEGSKA (reference sequence).

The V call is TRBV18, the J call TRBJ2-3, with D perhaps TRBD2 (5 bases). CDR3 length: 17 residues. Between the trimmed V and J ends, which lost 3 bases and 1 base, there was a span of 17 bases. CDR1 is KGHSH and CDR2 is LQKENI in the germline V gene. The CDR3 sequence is CASSPLGPGLRTDTQYF. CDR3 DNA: TGTGCCAGCTCACCGTTAGGGCCAGGACTTCGCACAGATACGCAGTATTTT.

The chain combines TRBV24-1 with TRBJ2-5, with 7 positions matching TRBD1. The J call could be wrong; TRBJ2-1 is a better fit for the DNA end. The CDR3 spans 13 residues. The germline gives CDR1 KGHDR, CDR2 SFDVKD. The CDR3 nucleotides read TGTGCCACGGGGACAGAAGCTTTCAATGAGCAGTTCTTC. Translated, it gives CATGTEAFNEQFF.

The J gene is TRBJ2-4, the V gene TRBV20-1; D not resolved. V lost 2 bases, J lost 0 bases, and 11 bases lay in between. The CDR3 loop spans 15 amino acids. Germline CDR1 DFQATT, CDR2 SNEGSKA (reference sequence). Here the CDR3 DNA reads TGCAGTGCTAGACACGAAAGGATAGCCAAAAACATTCAGTACTTC. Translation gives CSARHERIAKNIQYF.

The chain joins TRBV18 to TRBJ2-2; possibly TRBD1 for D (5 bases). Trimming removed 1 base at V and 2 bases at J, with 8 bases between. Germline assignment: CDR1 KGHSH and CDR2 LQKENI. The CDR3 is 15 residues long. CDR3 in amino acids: CASSPQGINTGELFF. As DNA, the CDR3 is TGTGCCAGCTCACCACAGGGGATTAACACCGGGGAGCTGTTTTTT.

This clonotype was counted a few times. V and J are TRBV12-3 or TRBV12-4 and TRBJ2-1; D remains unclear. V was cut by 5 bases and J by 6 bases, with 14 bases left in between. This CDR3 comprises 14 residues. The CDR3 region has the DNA TGTGCCAGCAGTCTCGCCGACGCTCGCAATGAGCAGTTCTTC. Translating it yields CASSLADARNEQFF.

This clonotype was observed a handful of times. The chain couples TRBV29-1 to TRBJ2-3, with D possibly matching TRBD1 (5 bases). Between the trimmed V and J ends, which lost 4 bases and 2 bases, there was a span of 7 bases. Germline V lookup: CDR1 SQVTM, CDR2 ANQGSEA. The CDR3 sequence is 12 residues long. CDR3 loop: CSVGRDTDTQYF. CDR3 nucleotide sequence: TGCAGCGTTGGCAGGGACACAGATACGCAGTATTTT.

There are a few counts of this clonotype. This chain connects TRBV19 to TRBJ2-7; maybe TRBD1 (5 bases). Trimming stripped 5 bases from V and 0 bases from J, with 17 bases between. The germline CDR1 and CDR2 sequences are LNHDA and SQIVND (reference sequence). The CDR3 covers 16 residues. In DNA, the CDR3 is TGTGCCAGTAGTTACGCCGAGACAGAAATCTCCTACGAGCAGTACTTC. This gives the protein CASSYAETEISYEQYF.

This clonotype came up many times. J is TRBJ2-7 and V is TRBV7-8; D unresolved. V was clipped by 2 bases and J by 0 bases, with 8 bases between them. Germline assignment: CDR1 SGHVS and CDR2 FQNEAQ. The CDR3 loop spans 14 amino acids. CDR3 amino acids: CASSLSVSSYEQYF. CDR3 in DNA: TGTGCCAGCAGCTTATCGGTGAGCTCCTACGAGCAGTACTTC.